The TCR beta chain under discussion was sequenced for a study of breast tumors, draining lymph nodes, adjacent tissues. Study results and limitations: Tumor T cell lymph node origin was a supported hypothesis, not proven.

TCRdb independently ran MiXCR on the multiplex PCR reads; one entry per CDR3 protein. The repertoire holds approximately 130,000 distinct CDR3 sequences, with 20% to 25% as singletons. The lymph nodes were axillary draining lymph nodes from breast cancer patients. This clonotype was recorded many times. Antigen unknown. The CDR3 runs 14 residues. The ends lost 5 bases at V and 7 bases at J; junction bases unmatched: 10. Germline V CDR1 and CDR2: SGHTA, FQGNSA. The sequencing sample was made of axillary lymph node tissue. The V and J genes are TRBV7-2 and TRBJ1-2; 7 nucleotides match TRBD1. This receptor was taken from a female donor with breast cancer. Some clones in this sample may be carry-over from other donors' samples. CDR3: CASSTPTGSGGYTF. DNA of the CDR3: TGTGCCAGCAGCACCCCGACAGGGTCCGGTGGCTACACCTTC.